These T cell receptor beta chains were read from a single sample in a study of blood T cell repertoires in COVID-19. Clones were sequenced by immunoSEQ multiplex PCR, and TCRdb holds only the in-frame ones, with some missing. The table lists about 17,000 clones, 77% of them singletons, with around 17% in the top ten. The material sequenced was peripheral blood. These receptors originate from an older man with COVID-19, enrolled during active disease. The CDR3 runs from the conserved cysteine through the conserved F or W. The D gene is left open where the match is weak. Size is stated for part of the rows, as once, few or many counts, or as a class when the clone is expanded.

v_gene,j_gene,d_gene,abundance,CDR3nt,CDR3aa
TRBV19,TRBJ1-5,TRBD1,NA,TGTGCCAGTACCGTAATGACAGGGAGCAATCAGCCCCAGCATTTT,CASTVMTGSNQPQHF
TRBV27,TRBJ2-7,NA,once,TGTGCCAGCAGTATAAAGCCTTCCCCCTACGAGCAGTACTTC,CASSIKPSPYEQYF
TRBV28,TRBJ1-2,NA,NA,TGTGCCAGCAGTTTAGAGGGCAGGGGCTATGGCTACACCTTC,CASSLEGRGYGYTF
TRBV19,TRBJ2-7,TRBD1,NA,TGTGCCAGTGCCGACGGACAGGGGACCTACGAGCAGTACTTC,CASADGQGTYEQYF
TRBV5-1,TRBJ1-4,NA,NA,TGCGCCAGCAGCTTAGGATACACAGGTGAAAAACTGTTTTTT,CASSLGYTGEKLFF
TRBV2,TRBJ1-5,NA,NA,TGTGCCAGCGGACTTAATAGCAATCAGCCCCAGCATTTT,CASGLNSNQPQHF
TRBV15,TRBJ2-7,TRBD2,few,TGTGCCACCAGCAGATCCTCTAGCGGGTACCAGTACTTC,CATSRSSSGYQYF
TRBV7-9,TRBJ2-1,NA,NA,TGTGCCAGCAGCCTGGACAGATATAATGAGCAGTTCTTC,CASSLDRYNEQFF
TRBV7-8,TRBJ2-2,TRBD2,NA,TGTGCCAGCAGCCCCCGGACTAGCGGGAGTCATACGAACACCGGGGAGCTGTTTTTT,CASSPRTSGSHTNTGELFF
TRBV11-2,TRBJ1-6,TRBD1,NA,TGTGCCAGCAGCTTAGGCGGGACAGGGGTAGTTTCACCCCTCCACTTT,CASSLGGTGVVSPLHF
TRBV12-3/TRBV12-4,TRBJ1-1,TRBD1,NA,TGTGCCAGCAGGCGCAGGGGGGTAACTGAAGCTTTCTTT,CASRRRGVTEAFF
TRBV5-4,TRBJ1-1,TRBD1,NA,TGTGCCAGCAGCCGCCCTTCCGGGACAGGGGCTTTTGAAGCTTTCTTT,CASSRPSGTGAFEAFF
TRBV19,TRBJ1-2,NA,NA,TGTGCCAGTAGTATCTCCAGGGGTACTAACTATGGCTACACCTTC,CASSISRGTNYGYTF
TRBV11-2,TRBJ1-2,NA,NA,TGTGCCAGCAGCTTAGGCAGGGATGGCTACACCTTC,CASSLGRDGYTF
TRBV27,TRBJ1-5,TRBD1,NA,TGTGCCAGCACCCTCACAGGACAGGCAAATCAGCCCCAGCATTTT,CASTLTGQANQPQHF
TRBV5-8,TRBJ2-7,TRBD1,NA,TGTGCCAGCAGCTCTGCCGGGACAGGGGGATACTACGAGCAGTACTTC,CASSSAGTGGYYEQYF
TRBV24-1,TRBJ2-7,TRBD1,NA,TGTGCCACCAGTGATCGGACAGGGGGAAAGGGCGAGCAGTACTTC,CATSDRTGGKGEQYF
TRBV10-2,TRBJ1-2,TRBD1,NA,TGCGCCAGCAGTGAATCCAGACAGGGTCTGGGCTACACCTTC,CASSESRQGLGYTF
TRBV4-1,TRBJ2-7,NA,NA,TGCGCCAGCAGCCCCCCGAGGTTCCCCTACGAGCAGTACTTC,CASSPPRFPYEQYF
TRBV27,TRBJ2-1,NA,NA,TGTGCCAGCAGAGTCCGGGACTTAACCTACAATGAGCAGTTCTTC,CASRVRDLTYNEQFF
TRBV2,TRBJ2-1,NA,NA,TGTGCCAGCAGTCAGAGAGGCAGGGCAGGGAATGAGCAGTTCTTC,CASSQRGRAGNEQFF
TRBV5-1,TRBJ2-4,NA,NA,TGCGCCAGCAGCTTGGAGGGGATCGGACCGGCCAAAAACATTCAGTACTTC,CASSLEGIGPAKNIQYF
TRBV7-9,TRBJ1-5,NA,NA,TGTGCCAGCAGCTTGACAGCCGGAGAACAGCCCCAGCATTTT,CASSLTAGEQPQHF
TRBV5-1,TRBJ1-6,NA,NA,TGCGCCAGCAGCTTGGTGGGGGGACCCCTCCACTTT,CASSLVGGPLHF
TRBV5-1,TRBJ1-6,TRBD1,NA,TGCGCCAGCAGCTTGGGGGGACAGGGGGCTTCACCCCTCCACTTT,CASSLGGQGASPLHF
TRBV4-2,TRBJ1-2,NA,NA,TGTGCCAGCAGCCACACAGCCTCTTGGGGCTACACCTTC,CASSHTASWGYTF
TRBV5-1,TRBJ1-4,NA,NA,TGCGCCAGCAGCTTGGCCTCCTTCCGGTATAATGAAAAACTGTTTTTT,CASSLASFRYNEKLFF
TRBV5-4,TRBJ2-7,TRBD1,NA,TGTGCCAGCAGCCCAAAGGGGACAGGGGGCGCTGGGGGATACGAGCAGTACTTC,CASSPKGTGGAGGYEQYF
TRBV4-1,TRBJ1-3,NA,NA,TGCGCCAGCAGCCAAGCGGGACTTGGAAACACCATATATTTT,CASSQAGLGNTIYF
TRBV19,TRBJ1-4,NA,NA,TGTGCCAGTAGTTACACCCGGGCAACTAATGAAAAACTGTTTTTT,CASSYTRATNEKLFF
TRBV5-4,TRBJ1-2,TRBD1,NA,TGTGCCAGCAGCTTGTCGACAGGGAACTATGGCTACACCTTC,CASSLSTGNYGYTF
TRBV9,TRBJ1-1,NA,NA,TGTGCCAGCAGCGTAGGGCTGAAGAACACTGAAGCTTTCTTT,CASSVGLKNTEAFF
TRBV13,TRBJ2-7,TRBD1,few,TGTGCCAGCAGCCCGGCGACAGGGGGGGGCTCTAAGGAGTACTTC,CASSPATGGGSKEYF
TRBV6-5,TRBJ1-5,NA,NA,TGTGCCAGCGTACCGGTAACCGAAAATCAGCCCCAGCATTTT,CASVPVTENQPQHF
TRBV5-4,TRBJ2-3,TRBD1,few,TGTGCCAGCAGGATGACAGGGGGAGATACGCAGTATTTT,CASRMTGGDTQYF
TRBV7-9,TRBJ1-4,NA,NA,TGTGCCAGCAGCCCCCCGGTCCTAGCCAACGAAAAACTGTTTTTT,CASSPPVLANEKLFF
TRBV7-6,TRBJ2-7,TRBD2,NA,TGTGCCAGCAGCTTAACTAGCGGGAGTGACTACGAGCAGTACTTC,CASSLTSGSDYEQYF
TRBV20-1,TRBJ2-7,NA,NA,TGCAGTGCATCAAGCGGGTTCGAGCAGTACTTC,CSASSGFEQYF
TRBV5-6,TRBJ1-1,NA,NA,TGTGCCAGCAGCCCGCACAGTCACACTGAAGCTTTCTTT,CASSPHSHTEAFF